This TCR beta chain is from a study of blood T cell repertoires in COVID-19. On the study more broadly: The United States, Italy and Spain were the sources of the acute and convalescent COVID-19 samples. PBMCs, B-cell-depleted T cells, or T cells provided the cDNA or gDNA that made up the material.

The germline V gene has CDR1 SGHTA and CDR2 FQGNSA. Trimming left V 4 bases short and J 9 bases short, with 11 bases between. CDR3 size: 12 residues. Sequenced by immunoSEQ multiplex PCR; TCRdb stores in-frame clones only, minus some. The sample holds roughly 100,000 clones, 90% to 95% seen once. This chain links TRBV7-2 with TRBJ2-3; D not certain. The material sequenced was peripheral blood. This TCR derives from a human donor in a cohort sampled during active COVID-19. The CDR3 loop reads CASSYAQFTQYF. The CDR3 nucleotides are TGTGCCAGCAGCTATGCTCAGTTCACGCAGTATTTT.